This T cell receptor (beta chain) came from a study of shared clonotypes between healthy human individuals (dated by TCRdb to between 2020 and 2021). Notes on the research overall: A couple of women and three men aged 18 to 49 years were included in the cohort. For each donor, three plates each were used for CD4 naive and CD4 memory, two plates were used for CD8 naive, and one plate was used for CD8 memory. The study deeply sequenced blood TCR repertoires of about 5 healthy adults to estimate repertoire size and the extent of clonotype sharing between individuals. Libraries were prepared and TCR repertoires were sequenced by different laboratories using diverse techniques, in order to increase sequencing depth and limit assay-specific biases. Each donor's leukapheresis produced roughly between roughly 0.9 and 9 billion PBMCs.

Summary of the overall study and its limitations: Sharing across a few donors was observed for around 4.8% of naive CD4, 3.5% of naive CD8, 2% to 2.5% of memory CD4, and about 0.4% of memory CD8 clonotypes. Rarefaction of sorted-subset datasets indicated incomplete sequencing despite the large sequencing depth. The genetic and exposure-history diversity represented was limited by the small number of donors. Based on pairwise subsampling, the degree of clonotype sharing among donors was expected to be affected by sequencing depth. Sampling was restricted to blood, and TCR repertoires in tissue are likely to differ from TCR repertoires in blood. Naive subsets generally had larger estimated clonotype richness than memory subsets. Compared with non-shared clonotypes, clonotypes shared by all four sorted-subset donors had higher generation probabilities.

The CDR3 covers 13 residues, taking in both the cysteine and the phenylalanine. Only the CDR3 DNA stays, 39 bases, in frame from base 1. For this chain, trimming is 3 bases at the V end and 6 bases at the J end, and the number of junction bases without a gene match is 4. CDR1 and CDR2, looked up from the germline V gene, are KGHSH and LQKENI. The donors were healthy, HIV-negative adults with no recently reported acute infections or vaccinations. Every donor was a Caucasian adult residing in Nashville, Tennessee, USA. CD4+ T cells were enriched through magnetic negative selection, after which naive cells were positively selected on CD45RA and the remaining negative fraction served as the memory subset. Blood was collected by leukapheresis, and PBMCs were isolated by Ficoll-Histopaque density gradient centrifugation and then cryopreserved in liquid nitrogen vapor phase. Purity and quantity of every magnetically sorted T cell population were checked by analytical flow cytometry. Genomic DNA was isolated from each sorted fraction and quantified by UV absorbance on a Nanodrop 2000c.

Using the deep immunoSEQ assay, multiplex PCR amplified TCR CDR3 regions from genomic DNA. Extracted genomic DNA from each cell subset was spread evenly across all wells of several immunoSEQ 96-well plates, with each plate serving as a replicate. For sorted subsets, 200 to 250 ng genomic DNA, equal to tens of thousands of T cell genomes, was loaded into each replicate PCR. Purified libraries were quantified with a Qubit 3.0 fluorometer, sized on a Bioanalyzer 2100, and re-quantified with the KAPA Library Quantification kit. Every immunoSEQ 96-well plate was sequenced on a dedicated single-read 150-cycle Illumina NextSeq 550 flow cell. Turning to the authors' computational methods: Because only junctional sequences without quality scores were contained in the immunoSEQ output, filtering matching that applied to full-length reads could not be performed. To assign V/J genes and CDR3, sequences were annotated against IMGT germline references using PyIR, a Python wrapper for IgBLAST v1.9. Reads were removed for weak V/J assignments (E-value above 1e-6), missing CDR3, stop codons, out-of-frame junctions, or ambiguous translated residues. V3J clonotypes were defined as sequences sharing an identical inferred V gene, J gene, and CDR3 amino acid sequence. Percentage overlap between repertoires was calculated by dividing the number of shared unique clonotypes by the size of the smaller repertoire. Richness of each repertoire was evaluated using RTK rarefaction, the Chao1 estimator, and Recon v2.1 estimates of unobserved clonotypes. OLGA was used to compute generation probabilities for all TCRbeta clonotypes that the gDNA method yielded from a handful of donors. TCRdb's version of the immuneACCESS table is confined to in-frame rearrangements and falls short of the full clone set. An unresolved V gene accounts for under half of the shortfall where checked; the remainder is of unknown origin. From that table come the V and J calls and clone size; the DNA was used to work out D and trimming. For this sample the table gives some 2.4 million clones, of which 80% to 95% were detected only once. 0.36% of the sample is taken by the ten largest.

With regard to this clone: It lacks a known antigen. No much larger clone is present one base from it, and per-base qualities are unavailable.

Material for sequencing was naive CD4+ T cells from PBMCs. The sample's cell subset or site, from its label and the paper: CD45RA+ positively selected. The receptor chain draws on TRBV18 and TRBJ1-2, with 7 middle bases fitting TRBD1. The sequence was obtained from a man between 18 and 35 years old in good health. Some clones in this sample may be carry-over from other donors' samples. The CDR3: CASSPDRLDGYTF. The DNA sequence is given as TGTGCCAGCTCACCGGACAGGTTGGATGGCTACACCTTC.